These 10 T cell receptor beta chains share one sample of origin, sequenced in a study of T cells of healthy individuals. Via MiXCR, TCRdb re-called the 5' RACE reads, giving one row per CDR3 protein. The sample yields 95,000 to 100,000 distinct CDR3 sequences, roughly 18% seen once. Receptors originate from a human donor in good health.

V gene TRBV7-6 combines with J gene TRBJ2-7; D may be TRBD1 (5 bases). V lost 1 base, J lost 5 bases, and 6 bases lay in between. The germline gives CDR1 SGHVS, CDR2 FNYEAQ. The CDR3 loop spans 12 amino acids. This CDR3 reads CASSLGQNEQYF. CDR3 DNA: TGTGCCAGCAGCTTAGGACAGAACGAGCAGTACTTC.

The J gene is TRBJ2-3, the V gene TRBV11-2, with unresolved D. Trimming cost V 4 bases and J 4 bases, with 6 bases left between them. This CDR3 has 12 residues. Germline V gives CDR1 SGHAT, CDR2 FQNNGV. The CDR3 DNA reads as TGTGCCAGCAGCTCCGATTCAGATACGCAGTATTTT. It encodes CASSSDSDTQYF.

The sample holds many counts of this clonotype. The V call is TRBV10-3, the J call TRBJ1-1, with D uncertain. The CDR3 contains 13 residues. CDR1 and CDR2 from the germline V gene are ENHRY and SYGVKD. V was clipped by 0 bases and J by 6 bases, with 8 bases between them. The CDR3 here is CAISESGYSEAFF. CDR3 DNA: TGTGCCATCAGTGAGTCGGGGTACTCTGAAGCTTTCTTT.

The chain combines TRBV20-1 with TRBJ2-7, with TRBD2 matching over 13 bases. V was clipped by 5 bases and J by 1 base; unmatched bases: 2. Germline CDR1 reads DFQATT; CDR2 reads SNEGSKA (reference sequence). The CDR3 totals 14 residues. CDR3: CSAPGLAGSYEQYF. As DNA, the CDR3 is TGCAGTGCTCCGGGACTAGCGGGGTCCTACGAGCAGTACTTC.

In its sample, this clonotype was seen many times. This chain uses TRBV5-1 with TRBJ2-4; D unresolved. V was shortened by 2 bases and J by 2 bases, with 8 bases between the two germline ends. Germline lookup yields CDR1 SGHRS and CDR2 YFSETQ. CDR3 length equals 14 residues. CDR3 region: CASSFDTSKNIQYF. CDR3 DNA sequence: TGCGCCAGCAGCTTTGACACTTCCAAAAACATTCAGTACTTC.

This clonotype has more than one count but fewer than ten. This chain links TRBV4-2 with TRBJ2-7, with D perhaps TRBD1 (5 bases). The V gene's germline CDR1 is LGHNA and CDR2 YNFKEQ. With 1 base removed from V and 7 bases from J, the gap between germline ends came to 14 bases. CDR3 length equals 14 residues. In nucleotides, the CDR3 is TGTGCCAGCAGCCAAGCCCACAGGTCGGAGGAGCAGTACTTC. It specifies CASSQAHRSEEQYF.

This clonotype was seen ten or more times. Here the CDR3 reads CSVEDVAGVEYF. CDR3 sequence (DNA): TGCAGCGTTGAAGATGTAGCGGGAGTGGAGTACTTC. The chain combines TRBV29-1 with TRBJ2-7; 9 bases are a match to TRBD2. CDR1 and CDR2 from the germline V gene are SQVTM and ANQGSEA. Trimming took 0 bases from V and 11 from J; bases not matched to a gene: 5. CDR3 length equals 12 residues.

This clonotype was seen more than once but under ten times. The chain couples TRBV6-2 or TRBV6-3 to TRBJ1-5; D is unresolved. This CDR3 has 17 amino acids. In germline, CDR1 is MNHEY, CDR2 SVGEGT. V gave up 7 bases and J gave up 0 bases, with 19 bases separating them. CDR3 DNA sequence: TGTGCCAGCAACCCCCGCGCGAGGGCCCCTAGCAATCAGCCCCAGCATTTT. Amino acid sequence: CASNPRARAPSNQPQHF.

In its sample, this clonotype was seen a few times. The V gene is TRBV12-3 or TRBV12-4, the J gene TRBJ1-1, with a tentative D call TRBD1 (6 bases). Trimming left V 4 bases short and J 6 bases short, with 15 bases between. The CDR3 totals 14 residues. The CDR3 DNA reads TGTGCCAGCAGTTCCCGGACAGAAAGGGCTGAAGCTTTCTTT. Translation gives CASSSRTERAEAFF.

This clonotype was recorded a few times. This chain connects TRBV20-1 to TRBJ2-3; the match to TRBD2 covers 10 bases. V lost 0 bases and J lost 2; bases outside the gene matches: 8. CDR3 length: 17 amino acids. Germline CDR1 reads DFQATT; CDR2 reads SNEGSKA (reference sequence). The CDR3 sequence: CSAREVASGGLTDTQYF. The CDR3 region has the DNA TGCAGTGCTAGAGAGGTAGCTAGCGGGGGCCTCACAGATACGCAGTATTTT.